This TCR beta chain is drawn from a study of cytomegalovirus exposure and HLA in healthy donors. Overall study results and limits: HLA allele associations emerged for roughly 17,000 TCR beta sequences in a later analysis, at 0.05 false discovery rate.

CDR3 length equals 15 residues. The PCR made use of 60 Vbeta and 13 Jbeta primers. The protocol was immunoSEQ multiplex PCR, while the TCRdb copy is restricted to in-frame clones and leaves out a portion. The sample has some 150,000 clones; roughly 76% are singletons. For this clone: What it binds is not known.

This sequence joins TRBV1 and TRBJ1-1. TRBV1 is marked as a pseudogene. The source is a human donor in good health. Sequencing was carried out using PBMCs. As DNA, the CDR3 is TGCACCAGCAGCCAAGATCGGGGGGGATGCACTGAAGCTTTCTTT. It is translated as CTSSQDRGGCTEAFF.